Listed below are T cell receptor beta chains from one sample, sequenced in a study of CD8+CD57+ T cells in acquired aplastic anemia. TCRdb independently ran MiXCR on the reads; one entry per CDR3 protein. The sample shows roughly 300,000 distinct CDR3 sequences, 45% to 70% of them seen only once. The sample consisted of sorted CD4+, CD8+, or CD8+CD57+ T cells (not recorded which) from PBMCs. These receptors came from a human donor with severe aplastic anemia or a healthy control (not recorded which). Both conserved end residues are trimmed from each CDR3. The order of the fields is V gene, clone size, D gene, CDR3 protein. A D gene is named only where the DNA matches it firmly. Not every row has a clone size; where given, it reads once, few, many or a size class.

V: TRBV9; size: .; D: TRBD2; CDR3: ASSVPGGGGSVSPPVPCNIQY
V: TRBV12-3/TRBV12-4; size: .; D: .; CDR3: VSSRGTDTQY
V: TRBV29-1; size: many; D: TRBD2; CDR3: SVTSGAGAQY
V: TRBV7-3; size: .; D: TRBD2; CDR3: ASSLVSGYNEQF
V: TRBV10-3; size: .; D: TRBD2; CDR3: AISDPQGLGADTQY
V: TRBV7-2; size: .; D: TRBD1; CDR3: ASSLVGQGAGEQY
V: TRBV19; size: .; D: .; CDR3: ASSIGSSPLH
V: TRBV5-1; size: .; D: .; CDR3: ASSFRDPRAGNT
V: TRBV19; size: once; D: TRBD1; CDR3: ASSITTGLGTEAF
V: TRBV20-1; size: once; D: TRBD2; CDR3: SGKDAGEPTDTQY
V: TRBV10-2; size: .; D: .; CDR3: ASSDRALPANYGYT
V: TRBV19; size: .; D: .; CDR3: ASSNSGGHLPYEQY
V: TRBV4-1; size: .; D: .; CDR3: ASSPGGHETQY
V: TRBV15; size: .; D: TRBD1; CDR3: ATSRFLQGAVGNTVY
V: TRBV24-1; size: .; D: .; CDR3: ATQGYKPYNEQF
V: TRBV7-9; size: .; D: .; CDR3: ASSITGYQETQY
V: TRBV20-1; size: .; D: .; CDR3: SVYTAATNEKLF
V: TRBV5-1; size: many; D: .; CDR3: ASSLVVTGEAF
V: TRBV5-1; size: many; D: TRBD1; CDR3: ASNTDRENQPQH
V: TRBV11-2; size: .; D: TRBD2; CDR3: ASSRDYLLGTQY
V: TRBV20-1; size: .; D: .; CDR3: SALREGERYEQY
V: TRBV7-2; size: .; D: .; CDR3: ASSLARQGGLGDGEGSYSYEQY
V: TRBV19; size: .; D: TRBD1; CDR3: ARCRGQGVGQY
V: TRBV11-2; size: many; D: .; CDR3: ASSHGLGGPSYEQY
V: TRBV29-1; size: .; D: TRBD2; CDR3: SSGLAGAGTDTQY
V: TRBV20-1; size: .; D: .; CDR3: SARDVRRPNTEA